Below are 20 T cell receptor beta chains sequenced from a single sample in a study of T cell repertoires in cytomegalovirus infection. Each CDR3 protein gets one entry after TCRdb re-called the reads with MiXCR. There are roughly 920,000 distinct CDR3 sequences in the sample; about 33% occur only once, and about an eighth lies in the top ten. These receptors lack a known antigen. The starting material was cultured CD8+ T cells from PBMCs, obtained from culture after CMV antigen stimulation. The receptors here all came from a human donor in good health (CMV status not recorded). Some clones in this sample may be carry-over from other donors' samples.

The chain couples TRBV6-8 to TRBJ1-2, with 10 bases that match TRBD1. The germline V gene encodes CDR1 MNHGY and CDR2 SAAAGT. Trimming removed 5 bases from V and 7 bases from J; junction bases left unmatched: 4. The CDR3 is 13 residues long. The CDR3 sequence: CASSPDRGPGYTF. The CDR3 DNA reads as TGTGCCAGCAGTCCAGACAGGGGGCCTGGCTACACCTTC.

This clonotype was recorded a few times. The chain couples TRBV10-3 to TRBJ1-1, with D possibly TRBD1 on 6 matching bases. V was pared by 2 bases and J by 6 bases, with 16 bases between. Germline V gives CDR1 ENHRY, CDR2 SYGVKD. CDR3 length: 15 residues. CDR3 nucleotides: TGTGCCATCAGTGAGGGCACAGGGCGCGCTTCTGAAGCTTTCTTT. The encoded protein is CAISEGTGRASEAFF.

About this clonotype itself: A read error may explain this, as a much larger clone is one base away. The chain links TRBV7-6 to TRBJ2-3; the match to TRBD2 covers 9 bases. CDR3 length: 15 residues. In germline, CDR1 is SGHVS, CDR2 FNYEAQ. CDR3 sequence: CASSFSGGVADTRYF. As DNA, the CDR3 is TGTGCCAGCAGCTTTAGCGGGGGTGTGGCAGATACGCGGTATTTT.

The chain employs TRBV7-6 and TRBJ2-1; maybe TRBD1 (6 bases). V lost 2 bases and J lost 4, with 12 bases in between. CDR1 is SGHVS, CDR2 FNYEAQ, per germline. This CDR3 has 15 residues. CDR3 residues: CASSLSQGYYNEQFF. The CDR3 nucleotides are TGTGCCAGCAGCTTATCACAGGGATATTACAATGAGCAGTTCTTC. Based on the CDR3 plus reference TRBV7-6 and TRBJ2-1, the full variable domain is GAGVSQSPRYKVTKRGQDVALRCDPISGHVSLYWYRQALGQGPEFLTYFNYEAQQDKSGLPNDRFSAERPEGSISTLTIQRTEQRDSAMYRCASSLSQGYYNEQFFGPGTRLTVL.

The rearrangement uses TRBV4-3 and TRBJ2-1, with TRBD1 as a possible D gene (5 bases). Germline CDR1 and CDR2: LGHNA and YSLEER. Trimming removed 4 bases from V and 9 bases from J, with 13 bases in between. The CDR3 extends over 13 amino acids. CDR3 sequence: CASSLHRNPEQFF. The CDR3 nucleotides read TGCGCCAGCAGCCTCCACAGGAATCCTGAGCAGTTCTTC.

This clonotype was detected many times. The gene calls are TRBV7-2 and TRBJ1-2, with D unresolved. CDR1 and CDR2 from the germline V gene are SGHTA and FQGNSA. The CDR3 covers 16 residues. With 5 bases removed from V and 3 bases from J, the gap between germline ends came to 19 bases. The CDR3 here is CASSGSRTRAHYGYTF. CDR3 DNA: TGTGCCAGCAGCGGGAGTCGCACCCGGGCCCACTATGGCTACACCTTC.

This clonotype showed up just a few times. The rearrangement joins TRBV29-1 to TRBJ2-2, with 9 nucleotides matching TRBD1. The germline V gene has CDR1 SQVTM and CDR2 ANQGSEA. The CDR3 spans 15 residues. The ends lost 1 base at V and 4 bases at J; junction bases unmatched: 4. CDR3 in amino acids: CSVEGGQGITGELFF. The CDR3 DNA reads TGCAGCGTTGAAGGGGGACAGGGCATCACCGGGGAGCTGTTTTTT.

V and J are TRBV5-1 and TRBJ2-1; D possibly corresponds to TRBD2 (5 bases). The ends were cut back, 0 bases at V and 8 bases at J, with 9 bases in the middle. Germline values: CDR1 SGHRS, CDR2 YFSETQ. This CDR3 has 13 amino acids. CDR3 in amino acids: CASSLAGFDEQFF. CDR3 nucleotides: TGCGCCAGCAGCTTGGCGGGGTTTGATGAGCAGTTCTTC. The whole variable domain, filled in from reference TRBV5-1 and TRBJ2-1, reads KAGVTQTPRYLIKTRGQQVTLSCSPISGHRSVSWYQQTPGQGLQFLFEYFSETQRNKGNFPGRFSGRQFSNSRSEMNVSTLELGDSALYLCASSLAGFDEQFFGPGTRLTVL.

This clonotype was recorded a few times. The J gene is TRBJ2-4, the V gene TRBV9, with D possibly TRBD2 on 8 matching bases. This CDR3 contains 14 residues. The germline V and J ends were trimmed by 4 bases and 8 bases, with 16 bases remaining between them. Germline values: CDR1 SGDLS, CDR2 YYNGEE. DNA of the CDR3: TGTGCCAGCAGCCCCCGGGGGGGGACAGACATTCAGTACTTC. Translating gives CASSPRGGTDIQYF.

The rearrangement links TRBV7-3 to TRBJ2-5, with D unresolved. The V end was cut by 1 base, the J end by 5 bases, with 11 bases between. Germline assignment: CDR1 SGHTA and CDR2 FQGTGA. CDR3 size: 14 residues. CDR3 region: CASSLNSRLETQYF. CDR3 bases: TGTGCCAGCAGCTTAAACTCACGATTGGAGACCCAGTACTTC.

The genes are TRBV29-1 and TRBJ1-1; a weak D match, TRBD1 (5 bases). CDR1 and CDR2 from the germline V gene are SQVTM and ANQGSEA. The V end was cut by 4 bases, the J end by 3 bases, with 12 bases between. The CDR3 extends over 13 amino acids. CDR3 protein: CSVAEGSYTEAFF. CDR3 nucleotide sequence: TGCAGCGTTGCGGAGGGGTCTTACACTGAAGCTTTCTTT.

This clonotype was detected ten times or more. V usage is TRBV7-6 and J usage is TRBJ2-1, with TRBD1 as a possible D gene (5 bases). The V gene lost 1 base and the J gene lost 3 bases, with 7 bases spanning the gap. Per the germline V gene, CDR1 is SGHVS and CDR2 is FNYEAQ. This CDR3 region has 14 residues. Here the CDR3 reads CASSLGQNYNEQFF. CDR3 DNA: TGTGCCAGCAGCTTAGGACAGAACTACAATGAGCAGTTCTTC.

The CDR3 sequence is CASNPRERQFDQPQHF. The CDR3 DNA reads as TGTGCCAGTAATCCCCGTGAACGGCAGTTCGATCAGCCCCAGCATTTT. The chain recombines TRBV19 with TRBJ1-5; D ambiguous. Trimming left V 7 bases short and J 5 bases short, with 21 bases between. The germline gives CDR1 LNHDA, CDR2 SQIVND (reference sequence). The CDR3 extends over 16 amino acids. Full variable domain (remainder filled in from reference TRBV19 and TRBJ1-5): DGGITQSPKYLFRKEGQNVTLSCEQNLNHDAMYWYRQDPGQGLRLIYYSQIVNDFQKGDIAEGYSVSREKKESFPLTVTSAQKNPTAFYLCASNPRERQFDQPQHFGDGTRLSIL.

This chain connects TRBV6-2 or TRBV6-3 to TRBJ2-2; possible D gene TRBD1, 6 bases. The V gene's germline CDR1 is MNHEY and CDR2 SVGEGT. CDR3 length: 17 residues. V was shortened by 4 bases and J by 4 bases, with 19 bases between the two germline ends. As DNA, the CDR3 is TGTGCCAGCAGTTTCTACCCTATTGGACAGCTCACCGGGGAGCTGTTTTTT. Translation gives CASSFYPIGQLTGELFF.

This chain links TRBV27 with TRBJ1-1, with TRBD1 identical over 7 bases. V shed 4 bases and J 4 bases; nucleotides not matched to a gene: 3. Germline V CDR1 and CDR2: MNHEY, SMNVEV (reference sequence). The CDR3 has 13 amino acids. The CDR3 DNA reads TGTGCCAGCAGTTGGGGACAGCTCACTGAAGCTTTCTTT. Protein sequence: CASSWGQLTEAFF.

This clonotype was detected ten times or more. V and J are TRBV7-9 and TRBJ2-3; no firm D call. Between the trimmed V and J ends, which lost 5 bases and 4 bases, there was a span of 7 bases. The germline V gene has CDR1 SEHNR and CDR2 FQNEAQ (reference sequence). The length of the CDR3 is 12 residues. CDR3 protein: CASSPKPDTQYF. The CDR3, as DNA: TGTGCCAGCAGCCCCAAACCAGATACGCAGTATTTT.

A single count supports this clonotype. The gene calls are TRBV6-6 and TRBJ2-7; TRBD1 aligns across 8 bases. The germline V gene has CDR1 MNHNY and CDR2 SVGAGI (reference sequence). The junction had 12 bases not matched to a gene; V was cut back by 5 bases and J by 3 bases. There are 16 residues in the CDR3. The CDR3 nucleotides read TGTGCCAGCAGTGTTCCGCGGGGACAGGCCTACTACGAGCAGTACTTC. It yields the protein CASSVPRGQAYYEQYF.

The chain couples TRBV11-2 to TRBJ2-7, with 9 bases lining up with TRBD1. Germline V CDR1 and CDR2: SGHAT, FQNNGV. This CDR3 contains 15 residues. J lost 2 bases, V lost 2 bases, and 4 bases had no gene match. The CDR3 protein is CASSLSGTGTYEQYV. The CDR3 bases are TGTGCCAGCAGCTTAAGCGGGACAGGGACCTACGAGCAGTACGTC.

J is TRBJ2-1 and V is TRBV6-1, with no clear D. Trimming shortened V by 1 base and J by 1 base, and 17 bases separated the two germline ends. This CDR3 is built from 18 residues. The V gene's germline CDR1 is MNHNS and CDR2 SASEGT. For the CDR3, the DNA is TGTGCCAGCAGTGAAGGTCACATAGGATTTTCGTCCTACAATGAGCAGTTCTTC. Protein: CASSEGHIGFSSYNEQFF.

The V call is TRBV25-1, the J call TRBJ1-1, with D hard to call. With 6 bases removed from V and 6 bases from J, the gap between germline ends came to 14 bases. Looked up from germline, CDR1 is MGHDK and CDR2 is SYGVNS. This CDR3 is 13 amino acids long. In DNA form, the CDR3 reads TGTGCCAGCAGCCGGACGGCGAAGGCTGAAGCTTTCTTT. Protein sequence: CASSRTAKAEAFF. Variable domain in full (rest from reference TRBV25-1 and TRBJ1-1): EADIYQTPRYLVIGTGKKITLECSQTMGHDKMYWYQQDPGMELHLIHYSYGVNSTEKGDLSSESTVSRIRTEHFPLTLESARPSHTSQYLCASSRTAKAEAFFGQGTRLTVV.